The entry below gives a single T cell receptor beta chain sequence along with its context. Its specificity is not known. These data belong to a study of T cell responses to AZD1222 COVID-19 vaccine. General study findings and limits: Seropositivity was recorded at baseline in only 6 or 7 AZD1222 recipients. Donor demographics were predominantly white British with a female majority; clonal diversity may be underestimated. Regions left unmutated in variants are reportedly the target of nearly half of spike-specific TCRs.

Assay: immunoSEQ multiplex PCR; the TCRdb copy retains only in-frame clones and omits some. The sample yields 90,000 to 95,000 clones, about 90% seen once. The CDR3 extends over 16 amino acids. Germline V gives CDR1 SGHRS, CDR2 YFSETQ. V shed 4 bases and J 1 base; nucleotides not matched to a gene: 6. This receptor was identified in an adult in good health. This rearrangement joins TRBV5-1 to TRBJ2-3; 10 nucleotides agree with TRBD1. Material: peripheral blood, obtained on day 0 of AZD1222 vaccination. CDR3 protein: CASSIRTGGGTDTQYF. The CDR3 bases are TGCGCCAGCAGCATACGGACAGGGGGAGGCACAGATACGCAGTATTTT.